The sequence of this T cell receptor beta chain was determined in a study of T cells in Graves' hyperthyroidism and ophthalmopathy. Study-level points and caveats: Expanded thyroid clonotypes (above 0.001) were mostly also found in blood.

This clonotype appeared many times. What it recognizes is unknown. Amplified regions were TCR beta CDR3 sequences from RNA transcripts. A first-round RT-PCR of the TCR CDR3 used the HTBI primer set. TCRdb re-called the multiplex PCR reads through MiXCR, storing one row per CDR3 protein. This table holds 350,000 to 450,000 distinct CDR3 sequences, more than 13% found once. Trimming removed 6 bases at V and 6 bases at J, with 14 bases between. The CDR3 has 13 residues. In germline, CDR1 is SNHLY, CDR2 FYNNEI. The TCR was taken from a man in his forties or fifties with Graves' ophthalmopathy. V gene TRBV2 combines with J gene TRBJ1-1; D remains unclear. Sequences were obtained from blood. CDR3 nucleotides: TGTGCCAGCAGCGAAAGGGTCGACCCTGAAGCTTTCTTT. It yields the protein CASSERVDPEAFF.